The TCR beta chain described here comes from a study of cytomegalovirus exposure and HLA in healthy donors. Study background: Falling in the Caucasian-associated ancestry cluster were 81% of some 400 genotyped donors. Overall study findings and caveats: Reports state that TCR beta sequences accurately predicted most subjects' HLA-A and HLA-B alleles.

Germline CDR1 is SNHLY and CDR2 is FYNNEI. This CDR3 is built from 13 residues. The V end lost 2 bases, the J end lost 11 bases, and 15 bases lay between the germline ends. The PCR employed 60 Vbeta primers together with 13 Jbeta primers. Method: immunoSEQ multiplex PCR; TCRdb's copy keeps in-frame clones and lacks some. The sample has about 160,000 clones; around 85% are singletons. Concerning this clone itself: What it binds is unknown.

This TCR was recovered from a boy aged 2 to 10 in good health and CMV-seronegative. Sequencing input: PBMCs. The rearrangement links TRBV2 to TRBJ1-1, with a weak D call TRBD1 (6 bases). The chain's CDR3 is CASSESTGLEAFF. The DNA for the CDR3 is TGTGCCAGCAGTGAAAGTACAGGGTTGGAGGCTTTCTTT.